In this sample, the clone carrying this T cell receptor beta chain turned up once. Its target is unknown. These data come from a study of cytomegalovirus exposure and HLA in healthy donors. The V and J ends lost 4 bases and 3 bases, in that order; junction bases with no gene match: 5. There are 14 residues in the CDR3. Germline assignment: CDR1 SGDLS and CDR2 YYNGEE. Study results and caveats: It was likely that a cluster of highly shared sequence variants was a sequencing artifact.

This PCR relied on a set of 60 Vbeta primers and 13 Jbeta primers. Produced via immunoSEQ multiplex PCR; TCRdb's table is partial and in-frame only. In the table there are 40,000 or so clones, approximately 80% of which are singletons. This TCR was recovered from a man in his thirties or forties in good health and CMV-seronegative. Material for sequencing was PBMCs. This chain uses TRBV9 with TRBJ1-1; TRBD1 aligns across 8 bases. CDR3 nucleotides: TGTGCCAGCAGCTCGGACAGGGATTACACTGAAGCTTTCTTT. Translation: CASSSDRDYTEAFF.